The 30 T cell receptor beta chains below come from one sample, sequenced in a study of metastatic and nonmetastatic thyroid tumors. Patients were all untreated before their thyroid surgery. MiXCR re-clonotyped the PCR reads for TCRdb. The data show tens of thousands of clones, over 9.5% seen once. Sample: blood. The receptor source for this set is a female donor with papillary thyroid cancer or a benign thyroid nodule (not recorded which). Some clones in this sample may be carry-over from other donors' samples.

With respect to this clone: One base away lies a much larger clone, so this may be a sequencing read error. Distinct nucleotide sequences in the sample also encode this CDR3. The chain has TRBV9 and TRBJ2-6, with D possibly TRBD1 on 5 matching bases. The germline V gene encodes CDR1 SGDLS and CDR2 YYNGEE. The CDR3 length is 17 residues. This chain's CDR3 is CASSVDLRSSGANVLTF. Here the CDR3 DNA reads TGTGCCAGCAGCGTAGATCTCAGGTCCTCTGGGGCCAACGTCCTTACTTTC.

A word on this clone: A much larger clone sits a single nucleotide away, making a read error possible. The chain links TRBV20-1 to TRBJ2-5; a weak D match, TRBD1 (6 bases). This CDR3 is built from 14 residues. The germline V gene encodes CDR1 DFQATT and CDR2 SNEGSKA (reference sequence). V was clipped by 6 bases and J by 2 bases, with 16 bases between them. CDR3 amino acids: CSATQGRAQETQYF. CDR3 DNA sequence: TGCAGTGCAACACAGGGACGGGCGCAAGAGACCCAGTACTTC.

The V call is TRBV20-1, the J call TRBJ2-3; D gene uncertain. This CDR3 comprises 12 residues. The V end was cut by 3 bases, the J end by 6 bases, with 10 bases between. CDR1 is DFQATT and CDR2 is SNEGSKA in the germline V gene (reference sequence). The CDR3 DNA sequence: TGCAGTGCTAGGTGGGGTGTGGATACGCAGTATTTT. It specifies CSARWGVDTQYF.

This clone was seen at least ten times. The chain recombines TRBV7-2 with TRBJ2-7, with a weak D call TRBD2 (5 bases). Trimming cost V 0 bases and J 5 bases, with 17 bases left between them. CDR1 is SGHTA and CDR2 is FQGNSA in the germline V gene. There are 16 residues in the CDR3. CDR3 sequence reads: CASSLAGWGVGHEQYF. DNA of the CDR3: TGTGCCAGCAGCTTAGCGGGTTGGGGAGTCGGCCACGAGCAGTACTTC.

This clone was observed at least ten times. The rearrangement joins TRBV5-1 to TRBJ2-3, with 7 bases identical to TRBD2. Trimming at V came to 0 bases and at J to 6 bases, leaving 13 bases not matched to a gene. CDR3 length: 17 residues. In germline, CDR1 is SGHRS, CDR2 YFSETQ. The CDR3 DNA is TGCGCCAGCAGCTTGGAGGGACCTAGCTTCGGGGGGGATACGCAGTATTTT. It specifies CASSLEGPSFGGDTQYF.

This clone showed up many times. The V and J genes are TRBV6-1 and TRBJ1-5; tentatively, D is TRBD1 (5 bases). The CDR3 length is 14 residues. Germline V CDR1 and CDR2: MNHNS, SASEGT. Trimming pared 6 bases from V and 4 bases from J, leaving 13 bases between. In DNA form, the CDR3 reads TGTGCCAGCAGGGGGGGTGGGGTGAATCAGCCCCAGCATTTT. Amino acids: CASRGGGVNQPQHF.

Many counts were recorded for this clone. The chain couples TRBV20-1 to TRBJ2-3; no definite D call. From germline, CDR1 is DFQATT and CDR2 SNEGSKA (reference sequence). The V end lost 8 bases, the J end lost 5 bases, and 14 bases lay between the germline ends. The CDR3 is made up of 12 amino acids. CDR3 coding DNA: TGCAGTTACCGCAACTTCGGAGATACGCAGTATTTT. Translated: CSYRNFGDTQYF.

To note about this clone: Germline and junction disagree at one end, which may indicate a read error. The rearrangement links TRBV12-3 or TRBV12-4 to TRBJ2-7; D uncertain. The CDR3 has 13 residues. The DNA of the CDR3 is TGTGCCAGCAGTTTATTCCCTACCTACGGGCAGTACTTC. It encodes CASSLFPTYGQYF.

Ten or more counts support this clone. The V call is TRBV5-8, the J call TRBJ2-3; D gene uncertain. The CDR3 is 14 amino acids. CDR1 and CDR2 from the germline V gene are SGHTS and YDEGEE. V shed 0 bases and J shed 2 bases, with 7 bases lying between them. The CDR3 spells CASSLGHTTDTQYF. The CDR3 bases are TGTGCCAGCAGCTTGGGGCACACCACAGATACGCAGTATTTT.

The table lists this clone with many counts. The genes are TRBV6-2 or TRBV6-3 and TRBJ2-1; 7 bases map to TRBD2. The ends lost 7 bases at V and 6 bases at J; junction bases unmatched: 9. The CDR3 runs 14 residues. The germline V gene has CDR1 MNHEY and CDR2 SVGEGT. The CDR3 spells CASTIGGGGNEQFF. The CDR3, as DNA: TGTGCCAGCACCATAGGTGGGGGGGGCAATGAGCAGTTCTTC.

Note on this clone: One base away lies a much larger clone, so this may be a sequencing read error. Different DNA sequences within this sample yield the same CDR3. The V gene is TRBV20-1, the J gene TRBJ2-3; D not resolved. Germline CDR1 is DFQATT and CDR2 is SNEGSKA (reference sequence). This CDR3 has 14 amino acids. The CDR3 DNA sequence: TGCAGTGCCGGGCGAATTAGTTTTTCGGATACTCAGTATTTT. This encodes CSAGRISFSDTQYF.

The sample holds many counts of this clone. Here the CDR3 DNA reads TGTGCCAGCAGCCTATCTAGCGCAGCCTACGAGCAGTACTTC. It translates to CASSLSSAAYEQYF. This chain uses TRBV3-1 with TRBJ2-7; weak D call: TRBD2 (6 bases). The CDR3 totals 14 residues. The germline gives CDR1 LGHDT, CDR2 YNNKEL (reference sequence). Trimming removed 4 bases from V and 2 bases from J, with 12 bases in between.

At least ten counts were recorded for this clone. CDR3 in DNA: TGCAGTGCTAGAAGGCCAGGGGGCGCAGGTGAAAAACTGTTTTTT. Encoded protein: CSARRPGGAGEKLFF. V and J are TRBV20-1 and TRBJ1-4, with TRBD1 matching 8 bases. The germline V gene has CDR1 DFQATT and CDR2 SNEGSKA (reference sequence). J was trimmed by 7 bases and V by 2 bases; bases with no gene match: 9. This CDR3 has 15 residues.

The genes are TRBV7-2 and TRBJ1-4; 7 bases are a match to TRBD1. The CDR3 runs 14 residues. V gave up 5 bases and J gave up 7 bases; unmatched junction bases: 7. Germline V gene data show CDR1 as SGHTA and CDR2 as FQGNSA. CDR3 coding DNA: TGTGCCAGCAGCCCAGGGGGGGGGACTGAAAAACTGTTTTTT. Its protein product is CASSPGGGTEKLFF. The whole variable domain, filled in from reference TRBV7-2 and TRBJ1-4, reads GAGVSQSPSNKVTEKGKDVELRCDPISGHTALYWYRQSLGQGLEFLIYFQGNSAPDKSGLPSDRFSAERTGGSVSTLTIQRTQQEDSAVYLCASSPGGGTEKLFFGSGTQLSVL.

The sample holds many counts of this clone. The chain is built from TRBV3-1 and TRBJ2-7, with 11 bases matching TRBD2. Trimming removed 1 base from V and 0 bases from J; junction bases left unmatched: 2. The CDR3 totals 16 residues. The V gene's germline CDR1 is LGHDT and CDR2 YNNKEL (reference sequence). CDR3 nucleotides: TGTGCCAGCAGCCAAGGACTAGCGGGACACTCCTACGAGCAGTACTTC. This sequence encodes CASSQGLAGHSYEQYF.

At least ten counts were recorded for this clone. Other DNA sequences in the sample encode the same CDR3. The chain uses TRBV7-8 and TRBJ1-3; unclear D gene. The CDR3 sequence is 14 residues long. The ends were cut back, 5 bases at V and 2 bases at J, with 10 bases in the middle. Germline lookup yields CDR1 SGHVS and CDR2 FQNEAQ. As DNA, the CDR3 is TGTGCCAGCAGCACGCAGGAAGCTGGAAACACCATATATTTT. Translating gives CASSTQEAGNTIYF.

This clone was observed many times. The CDR3 DNA is TGTGCCAGCAGCCAAGAGGTCGGGGGGTTCAATAGCAATCAGCCCCAGCATTTT. Translated: CASSQEVGGFNSNQPQHF. The gene calls are TRBV4-2 and TRBJ1-5; D may be TRBD1 (5 bases). Trimming shortened V by 0 bases and J by 0 bases, and 15 bases separated the two germline ends. This CDR3 spans 18 amino acids. Per the germline V gene, CDR1 is LGHNA and CDR2 is YNFKEQ.

There are many counts of this clone. The chain recombines TRBV11-2 with TRBJ2-5; the D gene is possibly TRBD1 (6 bases). Germline CDR1 and CDR2: SGHAT and FQNNGV. V was trimmed by 0 bases and J by 4 bases, leaving 12 bases between them. The CDR3 length is 15 residues. CDR3 nucleotides: TGTGCCAGCAGCTTAGATGCAGGGGTGCGAGAGACCCAGTACTTC. Its protein product is CASSLDAGVRETQYF.

This clone was observed many times. The gene calls are TRBV7-2 and TRBJ2-1; D not resolved. The V end lost 7 bases, the J end lost 5 bases, and 6 bases lay between the germline ends. This CDR3 has 11 residues. Germline assignment: CDR1 SGHTA and CDR2 FQGNSA. The CDR3 region is CASIRNNEQFF. Written as DNA, the CDR3 is TGTGCCAGCATTAGGAACAATGAGCAGTTCTTC.

To note about this clone: This clone may be a read error of a much larger clone one base away. The CDR3 is CASSFITSGRETQYF. In DNA form, the CDR3 reads TGTGCCAGCAGCTTTATTACTAGCGGGAGAGAGACCCAGTACTTC. The chain carries TRBV7-8 and TRBJ2-5; 11 nucleotides match TRBD2. The CDR3 is 15 residues long. V dropped 3 bases and J dropped 4; count of bases not matched to a gene: 4. The germline gives CDR1 SGHVS, CDR2 FQNEAQ.

This clone showed up just once. V usage is TRBV5-1 and J usage is TRBJ2-1; no clear D gene. Germline CDR1 reads SGHRS; CDR2 reads YFSETQ. V gave up 3 bases and J gave up 8 bases, with 12 bases separating them. The CDR3 extends over 13 amino acids. CDR3 in amino acids: CASSSYSEHEQFF. The DNA for the CDR3 is TGCGCCAGCAGCTCCTATAGTGAGCATGAGCAGTTCTTC. Together with reference TRBV5-1 and TRBJ2-1, the CDR3 gives the full variable domain: KAGVTQTPRYLIKTRGQQVTLSCSPISGHRSVSWYQQTPGQGLQFLFEYFSETQRNKGNFPGRFSGRQFSNSRSEMNVSTLELGDSALYLCASSSYSEHEQFFGPGTRLTVL.

This clone was recorded at least ten times. The rearrangement joins TRBV28 to TRBJ1-1; no firm D call. Germline V lookup: CDR1 MDHEN, CDR2 SYDVKM. The CDR3 sequence is 12 residues long. The germline V and J ends were trimmed by 2 bases and 7 bases, with 8 bases remaining between them. CDR3 loop: CASSLRVGEAFF. In nucleotides, the CDR3 is TGTGCCAGCAGTTTACGAGTTGGTGAAGCTTTCTTT. Full variable domain (missing parts from reference TRBV28 and TRBJ1-1): DVKVTQSSRYLVKRTGEKVFLECVQDMDHENMFWYRQDPGLGLRLIYFSYDVKMKEKGDIPEGYSVSREKKERFSLILESASTNQTSMYLCASSLRVGEAFFGQGTRLTVV.

This clone was observed many times. V and J are TRBV28 and TRBJ2-2; 10 positions agree with TRBD1. V lost 1 base and J lost 7; bases outside the gene matches: 3. The length of the CDR3 is 15 residues. Per germline, CDR1 MDHEN and CDR2 SYDVKM. CDR3: CASSLFGTGVGELFF. The DNA for the CDR3 is TGTGCCAGCAGTTTATTTGGGACAGGGGTCGGGGAGCTGTTTTTT.

The table lists this clone with many counts. The chain joins TRBV29-1 to TRBJ1-5; the match to TRBD1 covers 8 bases. The germline gives CDR1 SQVTM, CDR2 ANQGSEA. V lost 7 bases, J lost 4 bases, and 6 bases stayed unmatched. There are 13 residues in the CDR3. CDR3 amino acids: CSAVDRENQPQHF. The CDR3 DNA is TGCAGCGCCGTGGACAGGGAAAATCAGCCCCAGCATTTT.

At least ten counts were recorded for this clone. CDR3 loop: CASSPLTSGIPNEQFF. CDR3 bases: TGTGCCAGCAGCCCCTTGACTAGCGGGATTCCGAATGAGCAGTTCTTC. The V and J genes are TRBV3-1 and TRBJ2-1; 11 bases line up with TRBD2. The junction had 9 bases not matched to a gene; V was cut back by 4 bases and J by 7 bases. The CDR3 consists of 16 residues. Looked up from germline, CDR1 is LGHDT and CDR2 is YNNKEL (reference sequence).

In this sample, this clone turned up many times. The sample holds other DNA sequences that translate to the same CDR3. V and J are TRBV2 and TRBJ2-3, with D possibly being TRBD1 or TRBD2 (5 bases each). Looked up from germline, CDR1 is SNHLY and CDR2 is FYNNEI. The CDR3 has 16 residues. Trimming left V 3 bases short and J 4 bases short, with 17 bases between. The chain's CDR3 is CASSEGASARADTQYF. DNA for the CDR3: TGTGCCAGCAGTGAGGGAGCGTCCGCCAGGGCAGATACGCAGTATTTT.

As concerns this clone: The same CDR3 is also encoded by other DNA sequences in this sample. The rearrangement joins TRBV5-4 to TRBJ1-4; perhaps TRBD1 as D (6 bases). The germline CDR1 and CDR2 sequences are SGHNT and YYREEE (reference sequence). Trimming left V 1 base short and J 7 bases short, with 14 bases between. There are 15 residues in the CDR3. The CDR3 loop is CASSLSNRAGEKLFF. CDR3 coding DNA: TGTGCCAGCAGCTTGTCGAACAGGGCGGGTGAAAAACTGTTTTTT.

In its sample, this clone was seen many times. V and J are TRBV4-3 and TRBJ1-3; D gene ambiguous. CDR1 is LGHNA, CDR2 YSLEER, per germline. V lost 4 bases, J lost 3 bases, and 7 bases lay in between. The CDR3 length is 13 residues. Here the CDR3 DNA reads TGCGCCAGCAGCCTCAATCTTGGAAACACCATATATTTT. This encodes CASSLNLGNTIYF.

This clone was counted many times. The chain has TRBV19 and TRBJ1-5; tentative D call: TRBD1 (6 bases). The CDR3 covers 20 residues. V lost 4 bases to trimming and J lost 0 bases, with 25 bases between them. Germline V CDR1 and CDR2: LNHDA, SQIVND (reference sequence). The CDR3 nucleotides read TGTGCCAGTAGTAAAACCCTTACCAGGGGCTTTGAAATTAGCAATCAGCCCCAGCATTTT. Protein product: CASSKTLTRGFEISNQPQHF.

This sequence joins TRBV6-5 and TRBJ1-3; D uncertain. The CDR3 covers 15 residues. Germline-derived CDR1 and CDR2 are MNHEY and SVGAGI. Trimming took 4 bases from V and 6 from J, leaving 16 bases between them. CDR3 sequence (DNA): TGTGCCAGCAGTTGGGGAGTTTCGCCGGAAAACACCATATATTTT. This codes for CASSWGVSPENTIYF.